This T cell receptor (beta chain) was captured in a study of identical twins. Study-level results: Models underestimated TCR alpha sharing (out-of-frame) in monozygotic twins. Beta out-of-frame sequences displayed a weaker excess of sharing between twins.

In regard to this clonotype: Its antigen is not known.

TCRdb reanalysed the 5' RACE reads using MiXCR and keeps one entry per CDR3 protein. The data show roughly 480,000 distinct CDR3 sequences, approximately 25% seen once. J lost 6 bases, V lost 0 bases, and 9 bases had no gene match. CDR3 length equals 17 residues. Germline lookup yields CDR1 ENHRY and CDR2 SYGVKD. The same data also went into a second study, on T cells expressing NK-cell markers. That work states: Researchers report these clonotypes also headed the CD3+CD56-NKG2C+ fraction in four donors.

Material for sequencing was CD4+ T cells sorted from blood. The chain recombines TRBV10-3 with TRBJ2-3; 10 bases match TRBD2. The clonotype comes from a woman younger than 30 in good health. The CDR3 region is CAISESPSGRSSDTQYF. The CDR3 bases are TGTGCCATCAGTGAGTCTCCTAGCGGGAGATCATCTGATACGCAGTATTTT.